The 4 T cell receptor beta chains below all came from one sample that was sequenced in a study of OX40 agonist ivuxolimab in advanced cancers. Only in-frame clones appear in the TCRdb table, and some are missing; sequencing was by immunoSEQ multiplex PCR. This sample yields under 13,000 clones, of which 80% are seen a single time; around 13% belongs to the top ten. Sequenced here: CD4+ or CD8+ T cells sorted from blood, sampled in a trial of the OX40 agonist ivuxolimab. These receptor sequences come from an adult with an advanced solid tumor such as melanoma, head and neck, liver or kidney cancer.

This clone was observed a handful of times. An end of the junction differs from the germline gene, which may be a read error. The chain couples TRBV6-1 to TRBJ2-6; 13 bases match TRBD2. The germline gives CDR1 MNHNS, CDR2 SASEGT. This CDR3 has 17 amino acids. The CDR3 region has the DNA TGTGCCACCAGTGATGGACTAGCGGGAGCCTGGGCCAACGTCCTGACTTTC. It encodes CATSDGLAGAWANVLTF.

The chain recombines TRBV5-6 with TRBJ2-7, with a possible D match to TRBD1 (6 bases). Germline V gives CDR1 SGHDT, CDR2 YYEEEE. This CDR3 spans 12 amino acids. Trimming pared 4 bases from V and 5 bases from J, leaving 10 bases between. CDR3 DNA: TGTGCCAGCAGCCAAGGACAGCACGAGCAGTACTTC. This gives the protein CASSQGQHEQYF.

The J gene is TRBJ1-6, the V gene TRBV7-9; no clear D. Trimming left V 8 bases short and J 7 bases short, with 15 bases between. Germline lookup yields CDR1 SEHNR and CDR2 FQNEAQ (reference sequence). This CDR3 is built from 14 residues. CDR3 bases: TGTGCCAGCCGACGCGTGGGTTTGAATTCACCCCTCCACTTT. This gives the protein CASRRVGLNSPLHF.

This clone was detected only once. This CDR3 is CASSIGTGNYQPQHF. CDR3 bases: TGTGCCAGTAGTATTGGTACAGGGAATTATCAGCCCCAGCATTTT. The chain joins TRBV19 to TRBJ1-5; D may be TRBD1 (6 bases). Germline V gene sequence: CDR1 LNHDA, CDR2 SQIVND (reference sequence). This CDR3 spans 15 amino acids. V was shortened by 3 bases and J by 5 bases, with 14 bases between the two germline ends.